This TCR beta chain was observed in a study of T cell responses to AZD1222 COVID-19 vaccine. Study outcomes and limitations: Spike-specific TCRs gained breadth and depth after people received two AZD1222 doses. The donor cohort was predominantly white British with a female majority, and clonal diversity may have been underestimated. Just five to seven AZD1222 recipients tested seropositive at baseline.

Profiled with immunoSEQ multiplex PCR; TCRdb holds only in-frame clones, not every one. The data contain just under 100,000 clones, roughly 84% of them seen just once; the ten biggest clones take up roughly 3%. The germline V gene encodes CDR1 MNHEY and CDR2 SVGAGI. Germline trimming cut 7 bases from V and 5 bases from J; bases unmatched to any gene: 8. This CDR3 has 14 amino acids. Regarding this clone: Its antigen is unidentified.

V is TRBV6-5 and J is TRBJ2-7, with 10 bases matching TRBD1. The sample in question was peripheral blood, obtained on day 0 of AZD1222 vaccination. The receptor comes from an adult in good health. In nucleotides, the CDR3 is TGTGCCAGCACCCCGACAGGGGGCTGGGACGAGCAGTACTTC. Translation gives CASTPTGGWDEQYF.